Shown below are 29 T cell receptor beta chains from a single sample sequenced in a study of T cells in Graves' hyperthyroidism and ophthalmopathy. Amplified TCR beta CDR3 regions came from RNA transcripts. When the TCR CDR3 underwent first-round RT-PCR, the HTBI primer set was used. TCRdb itself ran the multiplex PCR reads through MiXCR, one entry per CDR3 protein. The table shows 500,000 to 600,000 distinct CDR3 sequences, with 40% to 55% occurring only once. The sample was peripheral blood or thyroid tissue (not recorded which). The receptors here all came from a woman under 30 with Graves' hyperthyroidism.

This clonotype was recorded at least ten times. The J gene is TRBJ2-5, the V gene TRBV20-1; 7 bases line up with TRBD1. This CDR3 contains 15 residues. Trimming took 2 bases from V and 1 from J; bases not matched to a gene: 7. Germline CDR1 and CDR2: DFQATT and SNEGSKA (reference sequence). The DNA of the CDR3 is TGCAGTGCTAGACCCACAAGGGGGCCCCAAGAGACCCAGTACTTC. Protein product: CSARPTRGPQETQYF.

In this sample, this clonotype turned up many times. This chain links TRBV4-2 with TRBJ1-1; 7 nucleotides line up with TRBD1. There are 15 residues in the CDR3. The germline V gene has CDR1 LGHNA and CDR2 YNFKEQ. The V segment lost 1 base and the J segment 0 bases; nucleotides outside the gene matches: 2. For the CDR3, the DNA is TGTGCCAGCAGCCAAGGACAGGGAATGAACACTGAAGCTTTCTTT. Encoded protein: CASSQGQGMNTEAFF.

This clonotype was seen many times. The V call is TRBV7-2, the J call TRBJ1-2; possibly TRBD1 for D (6 bases). V lost 2 bases to trimming and J lost 2 bases, with 21 bases between them. Germline V gene lookup returns CDR1 SGHTA and CDR2 FQGNSA. The CDR3 spans 18 residues. The DNA of the CDR3 is TGTGCCAGCAGCTTAAGCCTCAGGGGTTCTGTCTCAAACTATGGCTACACCTTC. This gives the protein CASSLSLRGSVSNYGYTF.

This clonotype was recorded only once. The chain links TRBV20-1 to TRBJ2-5; 9 nucleotides agree with TRBD2. In germline, CDR1 is DFQATT, CDR2 SNEGSKA (reference sequence). CDR3 size: 13 residues. Trimming cost V 6 bases and J 1 base; bases outside gene matches: 3. The CDR3 here is CSAPGLAQETQYF. The CDR3 DNA is TGCAGTGCGCCGGGACTAGCCCAAGAGACCCAGTACTTC.

The chain has TRBV7-3 and TRBJ1-2, with D perhaps matching TRBD1 (5 bases). Trimming left V 5 bases short and J 2 bases short, with 12 bases between. The germline V gene encodes CDR1 SGHTA and CDR2 FQGTGA. The CDR3 is 14 residues long. The CDR3: CASSVDRENYGYTF. In DNA form, the CDR3 reads TGTGCCAGCAGCGTCGACAGAGAGAACTATGGCTACACCTTC. Full variable domain (outside the CDR3, taken from reference TRBV7-3 and TRBJ1-2): GAGVSQTPSNKVTEKGKYVELRCDPISGHTALYWYRQSLGQGPEFLIYFQGTGAADDSGLPNDRFFAVRPEGSVSTLKIQRTERGDSAVYLCASSVDRENYGYTFGSGTRLTVV.

The chain employs TRBV20-1 and TRBJ2-7; D possibly corresponds to TRBD1 (5 bases). Trimming cost V 0 bases and J 4 bases, with 13 bases left between them. This CDR3 has 14 amino acids. Per the germline V gene, CDR1 is DFQATT and CDR2 is SNEGSKA (reference sequence). The CDR3 sequence: CSARDLAGPYEQYF. The CDR3 nucleotides read TGCAGTGCTAGAGATTTGGCAGGGCCATACGAGCAGTACTTC.

Comment on this clonotype: This may be a read error: a much more frequent sequence differs by one nucleotide. This CDR3 is CAGSPQGDTGELFF. The DNA for the CDR3 is TGTGCCGGCAGCCCACAGGGGGACACCGGGGAGCTGTTTTTT. This sequence joins TRBV7-9 and TRBJ2-2, with 8 bases aligning to TRBD1. CDR1 and CDR2 from the germline V gene are SEHNR and FQNEAQ (reference sequence). This CDR3 has 14 amino acids.

The chain has TRBV19 and TRBJ2-7; perhaps TRBD1 as D (5 bases). V gave up 6 bases and J gave up 4 bases, with 13 bases separating them. Germline CDR1 and CDR2: LNHDA and SQIVND (reference sequence). This CDR3 has 13 amino acids. This chain's CDR3 is CASRPGPDYEQYF. The CDR3 coding sequence is TGTGCCAGTAGACCAGGGCCAGATTACGAGCAGTACTTC.

The chain links TRBV7-1 to TRBJ2-5; D is unclear. Being an ORF, TRBV7-1 has a function that is uncertain. Trimming cost V 7 bases and J 11 bases, with 26 bases left between them. This CDR3 spans 15 amino acids. The CDR3: CASTPASSSYNEQYF. In DNA form, the CDR3 reads TGTGCCAGCACCCCAGCGTCGAGCTCCTACAATGAGCAGTACTTC.

This clonotype was detected ten times or more. This chain links TRBV20-1 with TRBJ1-1; possible D gene TRBD1, 6 bases. This CDR3 is built from 12 residues. Trimming pared 8 bases from V and 1 base from J, leaving 11 bases between. The germline CDR1 and CDR2 sequences are DFQATT and SNEGSKA (reference sequence). The CDR3 DNA reads TGCAGTTCCGGGACACCGAACACTGAAGCTTTCTTT. It translates to CSSGTPNTEAFF.

The rearrangement links TRBV20-1 to TRBJ2-5; TRBD2 matches 13 bases. Germline CDR1 DFQATT, CDR2 SNEGSKA (reference sequence). The V gene end was trimmed by 3 bases and the J gene end by 4 bases; junction bases not matched to a gene: 8. The CDR3 is made up of 16 amino acids. Here the CDR3 reads CSASRTSGRGGETQYF. The CDR3 DNA sequence: TGCAGTGCTAGTAGGACTAGCGGGAGAGGTGGAGAGACCCAGTACTTC.

This clonotype was detected only once. The chain has TRBV9 and TRBJ2-3; D is uncertain. The V gene's germline CDR1 is SGDLS and CDR2 YYNGEE. Trimming removed 2 bases at V and 0 bases at J, with 7 bases between. CDR3 length: 14 residues. The CDR3 nucleotides are TGTGCCAGCAGCGTCAGTTTAAGCACAGATACGCAGTATTTT. This sequence encodes CASSVSLSTDTQYF.

The chain has TRBV20-1 and TRBJ2-7; no clear D. With the DNA end fitting TRBJ2-1 better, the J assignment may be wrong. The CDR3 sequence is 10 residues long. CDR1 is DFQATT and CDR2 is SNEGSKA in the germline V gene (reference sequence). DNA of the CDR3: TGCAGTGGTGGGTACAATGAGCAGTTCTTC. This sequence encodes CSGGYNEQFF.

This sequence joins TRBV5-1 and TRBJ1-1; 9 bases agree with TRBD1. Germline V gene data show CDR1 as SGHRS and CDR2 as YFSETQ. The V segment lost 7 bases and the J segment 3 bases; nucleotides outside the gene matches: 4. The CDR3 length is 13 residues. The CDR3 DNA reads as TGCGCCAGCGGGACAGGGCAACACACTGAAGCTTTCTTT. Its translation is CASGTGQHTEAFF. Combining the CDR3 with reference TRBV5-1 and TRBJ1-1 gives the whole variable domain KAGVTQTPRYLIKTRGQQVTLSCSPISGHRSVSWYQQTPGQGLQFLFEYFSETQRNKGNFPGRFSGRQFSNSRSEMNVSTLELGDSALYLCASGTGQHTEAFFGQGTRLTVV.

This clonotype has at least ten counts. This chain links TRBV29-1 with TRBJ1-3, with TRBD1 matching over 8 bases. Germline values: CDR1 SQVTM, CDR2 ANQGSEA. The CDR3 extends over 13 amino acids. The V segment lost 6 bases and the J segment 2 bases; nucleotides outside the gene matches: 3. CDR3 in DNA: TGCAGCGTGATGGACAGGGCTGGAAACACCATATATTTT. This codes for CSVMDRAGNTIYF.

Many counts were recorded for this clonotype. The chain combines TRBV7-9 with TRBJ1-5; D remains ambiguous. CDR3 length equals 14 residues. The ends were cut back, 0 bases at V and 2 bases at J, with 5 bases in the middle. Germline values: CDR1 SEHNR, CDR2 FQNEAQ (reference sequence). DNA for the CDR3: TGTGCCAGCAGCTTAGCGGCAGGCAATCAGCCCCAGCATTTT. It is translated as CASSLAAGNQPQHF. The full variable domain, with the rest looked up from reference TRBV7-9 and TRBJ1-5, is DTGVSQNPRHKITKRGQNVTFRCDPISEHNRLYWYRQTLGQGPEFLTYFQNEAQLEKSRLLSDRFSAERPKGSFSTLEIQRTEQGDSAMYLCASSLAAGNQPQHFGDGTRLSIL.

About this clonotype itself: This clone may be a read error of a much larger clone one base away. This rearrangement joins TRBV5-5 to TRBJ2-5; the match to TRBD2 covers 9 bases. The V segment lost 4 bases and the J segment 3 bases; nucleotides outside the gene matches: 13. This CDR3 comprises 17 residues. The V gene's germline CDR1 is SGHKS and CDR2 YYEKEE (reference sequence). The CDR3 region has the DNA TGTGCCAGCAGCCCCAAGAGGGCTAGCGGGGTTGAAGAGACCCAGTACTTC. Translation gives CASSPKRASGVEETQYF. Together with reference TRBV5-5 and TRBJ2-5, the CDR3 gives the full variable domain: DAGVTQSPTHLIKTRGQQVTLRCSPISGHKSVSWYQQVLGQGPQFIFQYYEKEERGRGNFPDRFSARQFPNYSSELNVNALLLGDSALYLCASSPKRASGVEETQYFGPGTRLLVL.

This clonotype has ten or more counts. The V gene is TRBV11-2, the J gene TRBJ1-4, with 10 bases aligning to TRBD1. The germline CDR1 and CDR2 sequences are SGHAT and FQNNGV. The CDR3 has 12 amino acids. The junction had 4 bases not matched to a gene; V was cut back by 2 bases and J by 16 bases. The CDR3 DNA reads as TGTGCCAGCAGCTTACCGGGACAGGGGACGTTTTTT. Amino acids: CASSLPGQGTFF.

V is TRBV5-1 and J is TRBJ1-4, with TRBD1 as a possible D gene (6 bases). CDR1 is SGHRS, CDR2 YFSETQ, per germline. Between the trimmed V and J ends, which lost 4 bases and 0 bases, there was a span of 10 bases. The CDR3 extends over 15 amino acids. DNA of the CDR3: TGCGCCAGCAGCCAGGACAGTGCAACTAATGAAAAACTGTTTTTT. Translating gives CASSQDSATNEKLFF.

This clonotype has a single count. The rearrangement joins TRBV25-1 to TRBJ2-7; 7 bases map to TRBD2. The CDR3 totals 12 residues. Germline V CDR1 and CDR2: MGHDK, SYGVNS. The V and J ends lost 11 bases and 5 bases, in that order; junction bases with no gene match: 9. CDR3 residues: CAGGSAGDEQYF. DNA for the CDR3: TGTGCCGGGGGATCGGCGGGGGACGAGCAGTACTTC.

With regard to this clonotype: One base away lies a much larger clone, so this may be a sequencing read error. This rearrangement joins TRBV6-4 to TRBJ2-7; D is tentatively TRBD1 or TRBD2 (5 bases each). CDR1 MRHNA and CDR2 SNTAGT come from the germline V gene. The CDR3 length is 12 residues. CDR3 region: CAGRDGIYEQYF. The CDR3, as DNA: TGTGCCGGCAGGGACGGGATTTACGAGCAGTACTTC.

Ten or more counts support this clonotype. V is TRBV24-1 and J is TRBJ1-1, with D uncertain. Germline CDR1 KGHDR, CDR2 SFDVKD. The germline V and J ends were trimmed by 1 base and 1 base, with 9 bases remaining between them. The CDR3 runs 15 residues. CDR3 region: CATSDLALANTEAFF. The CDR3 nucleotides read TGTGCCACCAGTGATTTAGCCTTGGCGAACACTGAAGCTTTCTTT.

To note about this clonotype: The junction and the germline gene differ at one end; a read error may be behind it. This chain links TRBV6-5 with TRBJ1-5; D call uncertain. The CDR3 consists of 10 residues. Germline values: CDR1 MNHEY, CDR2 SVGAGI. CDR3 in amino acids: CASGYQPRHF. The CDR3 DNA reads as TGTGCCAGCGGCTATCAGCCCCGGCACTTT.

The table lists this clonotype with many counts. This chain links TRBV6-1 with TRBJ1-2; 8 bases line up with TRBD1. V lost 11 bases, J lost 8 bases, and 16 bases stayed unmatched. The CDR3 contains 14 residues. CDR1 is MNHNS and CDR2 is SASEGT in the germline V gene. The CDR3 sequence is CAGSSGTGLGGYTF. The CDR3 coding sequence is TGTGCCGGATCGTCCGGGACAGGTTTAGGGGGCTACACCTTC.

The V call is TRBV7-9, the J call TRBJ2-5, with TRBD2 identical over 11 bases. This CDR3 is 17 amino acids long. Germline loops: CDR1 SEHNR, CDR2 FQNEAQ (reference sequence). V was clipped by 6 bases and J by 5 bases; unmatched bases: 14. CDR3 bases: TGTGCCAGCAGTTCGGGGACTAGCGGACAGAAGTTGGAGACCCAGTACTTC. As protein: CASSSGTSGQKLETQYF.

This chain links TRBV12-3 or TRBV12-4 with TRBJ1-6; D possibly corresponds to TRBD1 (5 bases). The CDR3 extends over 11 amino acids. V was trimmed by 3 bases and J by 13 bases, leaving 7 bases between them. The CDR3 DNA follows: TGTGCCAGCAGTTTGGACATCCCCCTCCACTTT. Encoded protein: CASSLDIPLHF.

A word on this clonotype: An end of the junction does not agree with germline; a read error may underlie this. The V call is TRBV12-3 or TRBV12-4, the J call TRBJ2-7, with D unresolved. The CDR3 runs 15 residues. CDR3 in DNA: TGTGCCAGCAGACCGACGGCCCCGAATGTTACGCAGTCGTTCTTC. It codes for CASRPTAPNVTQSFF.

This clonotype was seen at least ten times. The rearrangement joins TRBV19 to TRBJ1-1; D gene uncertain. This CDR3 has 14 amino acids. CDR1 is LNHDA, CDR2 SQIVND, per germline (reference sequence). Trimming cost V 0 bases and J 5 bases, with 10 bases left between them. The CDR3 coding sequence is TGTGCCAGTAGTATAGATCTATTGGGAACTGAAGCTTTCTTT. This sequence encodes CASSIDLLGTEAFF.

The chain has TRBV20-1 and TRBJ1-1, with TRBD1 matching 8 bases. CDR3 length equals 16 residues. V lost 7 bases and J lost 11; bases outside the gene matches: 24. Germline loops: CDR1 DFQATT, CDR2 SNEGSKA (reference sequence). The CDR3 DNA sequence: TGCAGTGTGGAACAGGGGGAGGCCGCTGGGAACCTTGAGGCTTTCTTT. It translates to CSVEQGEAAGNLEAFF.